The rows below give T cell receptor beta chains drawn from one sample of a study of cytomegalovirus exposure and HLA in healthy donors. Data came from immunoSEQ multiplex PCR; TCRdb stores just in-frame clones and leaves some out. Found here are 150,000 to 200,000 clones, 60% to 80% of them singletons; the top ten hold 1.3% to 1.5%. The sequencing sample was made of PBMCs. These receptor sequences come from a woman in her twenties or thirties in good health and CMV-seronegative. CDR3s include the opening cysteine and the closing phenylalanine or tryptophan. A D gene is named only where the DNA matches it firmly. Clone size is shown for a subset of rows, as once, few, many or a class of expanded clone.

v_gene: TRBV19; d_gene: .; abundance: few; j_gene: TRBJ1-5; CDR3aa: CASSTQGNQPQHF; CDR3nt: TGTGCCAGTAGTACGCAGGGGAATCAGCCCCAGCATTTT
v_gene: TRBV28; d_gene: TRBD1; abundance: .; j_gene: TRBJ1-5; CDR3aa: CASSPKGAHQPQHF; CDR3nt: TGTGCCAGCAGTCCCAAGGGGGCCCATCAGCCCCAGCATTTT
v_gene: TRBV6-5; d_gene: TRBD1; abundance: .; j_gene: TRBJ1-1; CDR3aa: CASSSGDRQEAFF; CDR3nt: TGTGCCAGCAGTTCGGGGGACAGACAAGAAGCTTTCTTT
v_gene: TRBV5-4; d_gene: .; abundance: .; j_gene: TRBJ2-7; CDR3aa: CASSPGRWSVVKKDEQYF; CDR3nt: TGTGCCAGCAGCCCGGGGAGGTGGAGCGTGGTGAAGAAAGACGAGCAGTACTTC
v_gene: TRBV10-3; d_gene: .; abundance: .; j_gene: TRBJ2-2; CDR3aa: CAISPGESSNTGELFF; CDR3nt: TGTGCCATCAGCCCTGGGGAGAGCTCGAACACCGGGGAGCTGTTTTTT
v_gene: TRBV7-6; d_gene: TRBD1; abundance: .; j_gene: TRBJ2-5; CDR3aa: CASSPAGRGTETQYF; CDR3nt: TGTGCCAGCAGCCCAGCCGGCAGGGGGACAGAGACCCAGTACTTC
v_gene: TRBV5-4; d_gene: TRBD1; abundance: .; j_gene: TRBJ2-1; CDR3aa: CASSPSGQGFNEQFF; CDR3nt: TGTGCCAGCAGCCCCTCGGGACAGGGATTCAATGAGCAGTTCTTC
v_gene: TRBV19; d_gene: .; abundance: .; j_gene: TRBJ2-7; CDR3aa: CASTVTGLGDYEQYF; CDR3nt: TGTGCCAGTACTGTGACAGGCCTAGGGGATTACGAGCAGTACTTC
v_gene: TRBV18; d_gene: .; abundance: once; j_gene: TRBJ1-1; CDR3aa: CASSPPGQNTEAFF; CDR3nt: TGTGCCAGCTCACCACCGGGACAGAACACTGAAGCTTTCTTT
v_gene: TRBV7-9; d_gene: .; abundance: .; j_gene: TRBJ2-7; CDR3aa: CASSLEDSYGQYF; CDR3nt: TGTGCCAGCAGCTTAGAGGACAGCTACGGGCAGTACTTC
v_gene: TRBV19; d_gene: TRBD2; abundance: .; j_gene: TRBJ2-3; CDR3aa: CASSVSGAQDTQYF; CDR3nt: TGTGCCAGTAGTGTTAGCGGGGCACAAGATACGCAGTATTTT
v_gene: TRBV5-5; d_gene: TRBD1; abundance: .; j_gene: TRBJ1-3; CDR3aa: CASSQIQGYSGNTIYF; CDR3nt: TGTGCCAGCAGCCAGATACAGGGGTACTCTGGAAACACCATATATTTT
v_gene: TRBV13; d_gene: TRBD1; abundance: .; j_gene: TRBJ1-5; CDR3aa: CASSFNRGSDSNQPQHF; CDR3nt: TGTGCCAGCAGCTTTAACAGGGGATCGGATAGCAATCAGCCCCAGCATTTT
v_gene: TRBV27; d_gene: .; abundance: .; j_gene: TRBJ2-1; CDR3aa: CASSFVGGGYNEQFF; CDR3nt: TGTGCCAGCAGTTTTGTAGGGGGGGGCTACAATGAGCAGTTCTTC
v_gene: TRBV30; d_gene: TRBD1; abundance: .; j_gene: TRBJ2-3; CDR3aa: CAWSDGTATTDTQYF; CDR3nt: TGTGCCTGGAGTGATGGGACAGCGACCACAGATACGCAGTATTTT
v_gene: TRBV5-6; d_gene: .; abundance: .; j_gene: TRBJ2-1; CDR3aa: CASSLVVGGNNEQFF; CDR3nt: TGTGCCAGCAGCCTTGTAGTGGGGGGAAACAATGAGCAGTTCTTC
v_gene: TRBV11-3; d_gene: TRBD2; abundance: .; j_gene: TRBJ2-7; CDR3aa: CASSAGLAGHEQYF; CDR3nt: TGTGCCAGCAGCGCTGGACTAGCGGGGCACGAGCAGTACTTC
v_gene: TRBV9; d_gene: .; abundance: .; j_gene: TRBJ1-1; CDR3aa: CASSVQPGNTEAFF; CDR3nt: TGTGCCAGCAGCGTCCAACCAGGGAACACTGAAGCTTTCTTT
v_gene: TRBV19; d_gene: .; abundance: once; j_gene: TRBJ2-7; CDR3aa: CASSIKLPDYEQYF; CDR3nt: TGTGCCAGTAGTATAAAACTTCCCGACTACGAGCAGTACTTC
v_gene: TRBV30; d_gene: TRBD2; abundance: .; j_gene: TRBJ2-7; CDR3aa: CAWSHSGGFYEQYF; CDR3nt: TGTGCCTGGAGTCATAGCGGGGGATTTTACGAGCAGTACTTC
v_gene: TRBV6-1; d_gene: TRBD2; abundance: .; j_gene: TRBJ2-3; CDR3aa: CASSDRAGTSTDTQYF; CDR3nt: TGTGCCAGCAGTGATAGAGCGGGAACTAGCACAGATACGCAGTATTTT
v_gene: TRBV4-2; d_gene: .; abundance: .; j_gene: TRBJ1-2; CDR3aa: CASSPLGELDGYTF; CDR3nt: TGTGCCAGCAGCCCCCTCGGGGAGTTGGATGGCTACACCTTC
v_gene: TRBV6-4; d_gene: .; abundance: .; j_gene: TRBJ2-1; CDR3aa: CASSGTAGFMNEQFF; CDR3nt: TGTGCCAGCAGTGGTACCGCAGGGTTTATGAATGAGCAGTTCTTC
v_gene: TRBV14; d_gene: TRBD1; abundance: .; j_gene: TRBJ1-2; CDR3aa: CASSHRTGKNYGYTF; CDR3nt: TGTGCCAGCAGCCACCGGACAGGGAAAAACTATGGCTACACCTTC
v_gene: TRBV5-5; d_gene: .; abundance: .; j_gene: TRBJ2-3; CDR3aa: CASSFSSPDTQYF; CDR3nt: TGTGCCAGCAGCTTTTCTAGCCCAGATACGCAGTATTTT
v_gene: TRBV7-7; d_gene: .; abundance: .; j_gene: TRBJ2-3; CDR3aa: CASSLAGGSDTQYF; CDR3nt: TGTGCCAGCAGCTTAGCGGGGGGATCAGATACGCAGTATTTT
v_gene: TRBV2; d_gene: .; abundance: few; j_gene: TRBJ2-6; CDR3aa: CASSDRAGANVLTF; CDR3nt: TGTGCCAGCAGTGACAGGGCTGGGGCCAACGTCCTGACTTTC